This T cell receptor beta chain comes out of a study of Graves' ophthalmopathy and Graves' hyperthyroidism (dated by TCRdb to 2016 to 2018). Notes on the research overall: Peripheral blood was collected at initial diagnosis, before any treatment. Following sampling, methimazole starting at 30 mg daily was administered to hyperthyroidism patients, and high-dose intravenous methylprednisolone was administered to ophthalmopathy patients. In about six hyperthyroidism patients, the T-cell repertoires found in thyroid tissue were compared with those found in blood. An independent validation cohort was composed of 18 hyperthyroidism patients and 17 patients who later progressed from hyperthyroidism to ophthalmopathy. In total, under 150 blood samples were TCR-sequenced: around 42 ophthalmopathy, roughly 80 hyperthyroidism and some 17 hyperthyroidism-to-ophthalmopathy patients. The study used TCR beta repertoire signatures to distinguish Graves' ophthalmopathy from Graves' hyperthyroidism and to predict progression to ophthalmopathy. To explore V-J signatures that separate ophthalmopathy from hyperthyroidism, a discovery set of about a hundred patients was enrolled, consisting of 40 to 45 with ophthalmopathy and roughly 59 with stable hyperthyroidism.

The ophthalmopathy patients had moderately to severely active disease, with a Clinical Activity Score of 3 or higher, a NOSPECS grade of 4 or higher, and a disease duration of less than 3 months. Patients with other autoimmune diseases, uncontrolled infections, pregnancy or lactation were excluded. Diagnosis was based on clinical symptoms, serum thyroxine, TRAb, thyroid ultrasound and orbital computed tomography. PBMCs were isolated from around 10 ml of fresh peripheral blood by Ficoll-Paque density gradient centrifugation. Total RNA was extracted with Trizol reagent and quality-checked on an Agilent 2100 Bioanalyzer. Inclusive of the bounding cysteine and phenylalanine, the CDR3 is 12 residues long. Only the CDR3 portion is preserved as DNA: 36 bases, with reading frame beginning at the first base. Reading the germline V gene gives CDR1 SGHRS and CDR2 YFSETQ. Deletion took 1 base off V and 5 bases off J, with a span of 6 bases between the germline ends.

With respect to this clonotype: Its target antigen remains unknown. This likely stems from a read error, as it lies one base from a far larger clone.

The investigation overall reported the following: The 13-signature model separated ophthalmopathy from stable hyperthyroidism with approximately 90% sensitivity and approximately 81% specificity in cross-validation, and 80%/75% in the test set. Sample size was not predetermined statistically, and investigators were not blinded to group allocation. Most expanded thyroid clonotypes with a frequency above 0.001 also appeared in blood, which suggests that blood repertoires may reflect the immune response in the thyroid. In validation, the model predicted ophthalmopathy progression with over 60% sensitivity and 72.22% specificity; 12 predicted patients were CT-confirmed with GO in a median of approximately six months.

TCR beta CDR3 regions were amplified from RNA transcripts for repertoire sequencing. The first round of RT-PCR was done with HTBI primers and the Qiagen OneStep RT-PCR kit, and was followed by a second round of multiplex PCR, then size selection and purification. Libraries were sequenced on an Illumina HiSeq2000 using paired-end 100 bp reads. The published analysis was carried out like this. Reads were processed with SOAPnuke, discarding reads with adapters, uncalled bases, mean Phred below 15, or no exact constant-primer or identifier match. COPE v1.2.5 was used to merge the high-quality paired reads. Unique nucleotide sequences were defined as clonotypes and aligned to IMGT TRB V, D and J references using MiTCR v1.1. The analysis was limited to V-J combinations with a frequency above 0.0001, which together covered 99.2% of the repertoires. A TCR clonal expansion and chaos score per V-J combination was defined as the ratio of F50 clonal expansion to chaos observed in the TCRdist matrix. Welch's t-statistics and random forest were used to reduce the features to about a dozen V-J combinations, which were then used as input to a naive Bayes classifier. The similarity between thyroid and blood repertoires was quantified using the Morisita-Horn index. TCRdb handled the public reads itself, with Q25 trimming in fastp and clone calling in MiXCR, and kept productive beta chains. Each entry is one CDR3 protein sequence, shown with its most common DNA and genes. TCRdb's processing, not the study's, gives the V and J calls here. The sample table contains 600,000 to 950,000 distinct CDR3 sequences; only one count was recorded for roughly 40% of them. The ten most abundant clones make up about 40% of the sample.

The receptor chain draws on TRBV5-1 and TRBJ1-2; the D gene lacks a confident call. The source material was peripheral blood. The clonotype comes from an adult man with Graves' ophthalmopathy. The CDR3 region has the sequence CASSLYRYGYTF. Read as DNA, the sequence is TGCGCCAGCAGCTTGTACAGATATGGCTACACCTTC.